This T cell receptor beta chain is from a study of cytomegalovirus exposure and HLA in healthy donors. General study results and limits: Despite most TCR sequences being rare, some public TCRs occurred in many donors. Per published accounts, TCR beta sequences correctly predicted the HLA-A and HLA-B alleles of most subjects.

Details on this clone: Its antigen is undetermined.

Primers for the PCR totalled 60 Vbeta and 13 Jbeta. Per the original methods: A follow-up analysis tallied 60 million to 85 million unique TCR beta chains, approximately 11 million shared. The data were produced by immunoSEQ multiplex PCR, yet TCRdb's version contains in-frame clones alone and is incomplete. V and J calls and clone size follow that table, whereas D and trimming were derived from the DNA. The sample carries under 150,000 clones, about 70% recorded once. From germline, CDR1 is SEHNR and CDR2 FQNEAQ (reference sequence). The germline V and J ends were trimmed by 4 bases and 3 bases, with 9 bases remaining between them. The length of the CDR3 is 14 residues.

This receptor was taken from a woman aged 60-70 years in good health and CMV-seropositive. V gene TRBV7-9 combines with J gene TRBJ2-2; D uncertain. The source material was PBMCs. For the CDR3, the DNA is TGTGCCAGCAGCTCAGACTCGTACACCGGGGAGCTGTTTTTT. This translates into CASSSDSYTGELFF.